This TCR beta chain is from a study of blood T cells in healthy people across ages. General study findings and limits: The study found TCR beta diversity correlated strongly with naive T cell percentage.

A word on this clonotype: As yet, its antigen is unknown.

For the second PCR, which ran for about 6 to 12 cycles, a sample-barcoded 5' primer and a J-beta primer mix were used. TCRdb re-derived calls from the 5' RACE reads in MiXCR, one entry per CDR3 protein. Seen here are some 700,000 distinct CDR3 sequences, over 20% observed once, and the top ten hold 20% to 25%. The CDR3 consists of 13 residues. Trimming left V 7 bases short and J 2 bases short, with 10 bases between. The clonotype originates from a man in his 70s in good health. Specimen: blood. J is TRBJ2-3 and V is TRBV12-3 or TRBV12-4, with D hard to call. CDR3 sequence reads: CASTPLATDTQYF. DNA for the CDR3: TGTGCCAGCACCCCGCTTGCCACAGATACGCAGTATTTT.